The present entry profiles one TCR beta chain with its context. Its antigen remains unknown. The CDR3 length is 14 residues. Per the germline V gene, CDR1 is MRHNA and CDR2 is SNTAGT. V trimming: 5 bases; J trimming: 6 bases; junction bases outside the gene matches: 9. This sample was included in a study of cytotoxic CD8 clonotypes in ibrutinib-treated CLL. The data were produced by immunoSEQ multiplex PCR, yet TCRdb's version contains in-frame clones alone and is incomplete. Here the sample spans about 60,000 clones, around 55% being singletons. Study-level points and caveats: There were differences in sampling times between sustained-remission and progressing patients.

Sequencing used PBMCs, obtained after 24 months of ibrutinib treatment. The V and J genes are TRBV6-4 and TRBJ1-1; 7 nucleotides match TRBD1. This sequence was found in a human donor with chronic lymphocytic leukemia. The CDR3, as DNA: TGTGCCAGCAGTCCGGGGTTCAGGGGGTCTGAAGCTTTCTTT. Amino acids: CASSPGFRGSEAFF.